A single sample is the source of the 19 T cell receptor beta chains below, sequenced in a study of T-cell reconstitution after alpha-beta-depleted transplantation in children. The authors prepared the TCRbeta library with unique molecular identifiers. TCRdb ran MiXCR on the PCR reads and lists one entry per CDR3 protein. The profile covers around 600,000 distinct CDR3 sequences, with roughly 23% appearing a single time and roughly 13% taken by the ten largest. The sample in question was PBMCs, mostly from graft donor cells, obtained 360 days after TCRalphabeta/CD19-depleted stem cell transplant. Receptors originate from a boy under two years old who had a stem cell transplant for acute myeloid leukemia, so the T cells may come from the graft donor.

This clonotype was picked up a small number of times. The chain employs TRBV9 and TRBJ2-5, with a tentative D call TRBD2 (7 bases). Germline values: CDR1 SGDLS, CDR2 YYNGEE. The CDR3 runs to 15 residues. The V and J ends lost 0 bases and 5 bases respectively, with 14 bases between them. The CDR3 sequence is CASSVGGGAWETQYF. CDR3 bases: TGTGCCAGCAGCGTAGGAGGGGGGGCTTGGGAGACCCAGTACTTC.

This chain connects TRBV21-1 to TRBJ2-6; no DNA check was done on the table's D call, TRBD1. TRBV21-1 is designated a pseudogene. The CDR3 covers 18 residues. CDR3 sequence reads: CASSLRPGTGAGANVLTF. The CDR3 bases are TGTGCCAGCAGCCTTCGTCCCGGGACAGGGGCTGGGGCCAACGTCCTGACTTTC.

The chain joins TRBV6-5 to TRBJ1-3; D call uncertain. Germline CDR1 MNHEY, CDR2 SVGAGI. The CDR3 covers 12 residues. Trimming removed 8 bases from V and 2 bases from J, with 7 bases in between. In nucleotides, the CDR3 is TGTGCCAGCCTTTTTGCTGGAAACACCATATATTTT. Its translation is CASLFAGNTIYF.

The chain recombines TRBV6-1 with TRBJ1-4; tentative D call: TRBD1 (5 bases). CDR1 and CDR2 from the germline V gene are MNHNS and SASEGT. CDR3 size: 15 residues. With 6 bases removed from V and 3 bases from J, the gap between germline ends came to 14 bases. This chain's CDR3 is CASSLVGDPNEKLFF. CDR3 nucleotides: TGTGCCAGCAGCTTGGTGGGGGATCCTAATGAAAAACTGTTTTTT.

This clonotype was found many times. The chain carries TRBV5-1 and TRBJ2-7; D is unresolved. V shed 4 bases and J shed 0 bases, with 20 bases lying between them. The germline gives CDR1 SGHRS, CDR2 YFSETQ. The CDR3 sequence is 17 residues long. The CDR3 loop is CASSPRNIGPGSYEQYV. The CDR3 DNA reads TGCGCCAGCAGCCCACGGAACATAGGTCCCGGCTCCTACGAGCAGTACGTC.

The V gene is TRBV10-2, the J gene TRBJ2-7, with D possibly being TRBD1 (5 bases). This CDR3 region has 13 residues. Looked up from germline, CDR1 is WSHSY and CDR2 is SAAADI. The ends were cut back, 3 bases at V and 3 bases at J, with 9 bases in the middle. Here the CDR3 reads CASSDAGNYEQYF. The CDR3 DNA is TGCGCCAGCAGTGATGCAGGGAACTACGAGCAGTACTTC.

This clonotype was recorded at least ten times. The chain combines TRBV20-1 with TRBJ2-1, with D unresolved. The CDR3 is 16 residues long. Germline lookup yields CDR1 DFQATT and CDR2 SNEGSKA (reference sequence). Deletions cut 2 bases from V and 0 bases from J, with 14 bases between. CDR3 in amino acids: CSARPQRMSSYNEQFF. CDR3 DNA sequence: TGCAGTGCTAGACCGCAGCGCATGAGCTCCTACAATGAGCAGTTCTTC.

The sample holds a few counts of this clonotype. The rearrangement uses TRBV18 and TRBJ2-1; 10 bases map to TRBD1. The CDR3 spans 16 residues. Germline CDR1 and CDR2: KGHSH and LQKENI. The ends lost 0 bases at V and 7 bases at J; junction bases unmatched: 6. The CDR3 DNA follows: TGTGCCAGCTCACCACCGGGACAGGGGCCGAGAAATGAGCAGTTCTTC. Its translation: CASSPPGQGPRNEQFF.

This clonotype was seen a few times. The chain couples TRBV18 to TRBJ2-1, with unresolved D. The germline V gene has CDR1 KGHSH and CDR2 LQKENI. Trimming took off 5 bases at V and 4 bases at J, with 9 bases between the two ends. The CDR3 spans 13 residues. The CDR3 DNA reads as TGTGCCAGCTCATCGACGCAGTACAATGAGCAGTTCTTC. It yields the protein CASSSTQYNEQFF.

This clonotype was recorded a few times. This rearrangement joins TRBV6-1 to TRBJ2-3; 9 bases match TRBD2. With 7 bases clipped from V and 4 bases from J, the junction kept 6 bases outside the gene matches. This CDR3 has 14 amino acids. The germline CDR1 and CDR2 sequences are MNHNS and SASEGT. Here the CDR3 DNA reads TGTGCCAGCACCGGCGGGGGGGCCTCAGATACGCAGTATTTT. This sequence encodes CASTGGGASDTQYF.

V is TRBV4-3 and J is TRBJ2-7; TRBD1 agrees at 9 bases. The CDR3 spans 15 residues. V shed 0 bases and J 4 bases; nucleotides not matched to a gene: 4. Germline V lookup: CDR1 LGHNA, CDR2 YSLEER. The CDR3: CASSQEGTGTYEQYF. The CDR3 bases are TGCGCCAGCAGCCAAGAAGGGACAGGGACGTACGAGCAGTACTTC.

This clonotype was observed a handful of times. The rearrangement joins TRBV10-2 to TRBJ1-1; D is undetermined. V was trimmed by 2 bases and J by 11 bases, leaving 12 bases between them. This CDR3 spans 12 amino acids. Germline CDR1 and CDR2: WSHSY and SAAADI. CDR3 sequence reads: CASSEGNLRAFF. Here the CDR3 DNA reads TGCGCCAGCAGTGAGGGCAACTTGAGGGCTTTCTTT.

V is TRBV6-9 and J is TRBJ1-1, with D tentatively TRBD1 (6 bases). Germline CDR1 is MNHGY and CDR2 is SVAAGI. Trimming removed 9 bases from V and 1 base from J, with 12 bases in between. This CDR3 is 13 amino acids long. CDR3 nucleotides: TGTGCCAGGATTCAGGGGAAGAACACTGAAGCTTTCTTT. It is translated as CARIQGKNTEAFF.

Many counts were recorded for this clonotype. The chain combines TRBV5-1 with TRBJ2-6, with TRBD1 matching over 7 bases. The trim removed 4 bases at V and 3 bases at J, leaving 13 bases unmatched. Looked up from germline, CDR1 is SGHRS and CDR2 is YFSETQ. The CDR3 sequence is 18 residues long. In DNA, the CDR3 is TGCGCCAGCAGCCCAACAGGGGCCACGAATGGTGGGGCCAACGTCCTGACTTTC. Translated, it gives CASSPTGATNGGANVLTF.

This clonotype was observed at least ten times. The V call is TRBV20-1, the J call TRBJ2-5; 7 bases align to TRBD2. Germline V gene lookup returns CDR1 DFQATT and CDR2 SNEGSKA (reference sequence). The ends lost 8 bases at V and 3 bases at J; junction bases unmatched: 6. The CDR3 covers 12 residues. For the CDR3, the DNA is TGCAGTACTGCGGGACTAAAAGAGACCCAGTACTTC. The encoded protein is CSTAGLKETQYF.

This clonotype has a count of ten or more. CDR3 loop: CASSSPGTQDHEQFF. CDR3 in DNA: TGTGCCAGCAGCTCACCCGGGACACAGGACCATGAGCAGTTCTTC. This chain connects TRBV11-2 to TRBJ2-1, with D maybe TRBD1 (6 bases). V lost 4 bases to trimming and J lost 8 bases, with 18 bases between them. Germline lookup yields CDR1 SGHAT and CDR2 FQNNGV. The CDR3 is made up of 15 amino acids.

The table lists this clonotype with many counts. V is TRBV6-8 and J is TRBJ1-5; D unclear. Germline CDR1 is MNHGY and CDR2 is SAAAGT. CDR3 size: 13 residues. The V and J ends lost 8 bases and 7 bases respectively, with 15 bases between them. The CDR3 sequence is CASLPSSVQPQHF. CDR3 coding DNA: TGTGCCAGCCTCCCCAGTAGTGTACAGCCCCAGCATTTT.

The rearrangement links TRBV20-1 to TRBJ1-5; D not resolved. The CDR3 contains 13 residues. Trimming pared 3 bases from V and 5 bases from J, leaving 11 bases between. Germline CDR1 reads DFQATT; CDR2 reads SNEGSKA (reference sequence). In nucleotides, the CDR3 is TGCAGTGCTAGGCAGCACAACGATCAGCCCCAGCATTTT. Residues: CSARQHNDQPQHF.

This clonotype was seen ten or more times. V gene TRBV6-1 combines with J gene TRBJ2-6; perhaps D is TRBD1 or TRBD2 (6 bases each). V was cut by 6 bases and J by 2 bases, with 11 bases left in between. CDR3 size: 15 residues. The germline V gene encodes CDR1 MNHNS and CDR2 SASEGT. The CDR3 here is CASRIGGTGANVLTF. The CDR3 DNA is TGTGCCAGCAGGATCGGGGGCACTGGGGCCAACGTCCTGACTTTC.